This TCR beta chain emerged from a study of shared clonotypes between healthy human individuals. Method: immunoSEQ multiplex PCR; TCRdb's copy keeps in-frame clones and lacks some. The sample has roughly 1,800,000 clones, about 94% seen once; the top ten hold around 1%. This CDR3 has 14 residues. Germline V gene sequence: CDR1 SGHTA, CDR2 FQGNSA. With V trimmed by 4 bases and J by 6 bases, 6 bases remained unmatched. CD45RO-negative CD8 cells positively selected for CCR7 made up the naive population, which excluded terminally differentiated effector memory CD45RA+ cells. This clone was seen once. The sequenced material came from naive CD8+ T cells sorted from blood. This chain links TRBV7-2 with TRBJ2-5; 9 bases are a match to TRBD1. The sequence derives from a man aged 18 to 30 in good health. The CDR3 bases are TGTGCCAGCAGCTCCGGACAGGGGCTGCAGACCCAGTACTTC. It yields the protein CASSSGQGLQTQYF.